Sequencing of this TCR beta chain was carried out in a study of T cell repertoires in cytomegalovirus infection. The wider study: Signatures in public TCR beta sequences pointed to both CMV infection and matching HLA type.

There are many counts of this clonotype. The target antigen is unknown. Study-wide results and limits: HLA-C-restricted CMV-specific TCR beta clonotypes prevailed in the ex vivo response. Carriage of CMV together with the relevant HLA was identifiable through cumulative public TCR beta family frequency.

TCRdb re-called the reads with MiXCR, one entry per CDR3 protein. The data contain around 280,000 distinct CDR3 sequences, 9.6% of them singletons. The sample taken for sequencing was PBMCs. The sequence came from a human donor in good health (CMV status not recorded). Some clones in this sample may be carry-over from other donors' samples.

CDR3 in amino acids: CASSPNRASNQPQHF. The CDR3 DNA follows: TGTGCCAGCAGCCCAAACAGGGCGAGCAATCAGCCCCAGCATTTT. This rearrangement joins TRBV6-2 or TRBV6-3 to TRBJ1-5, with D tentatively TRBD1 (6 bases). The CDR3 contains 15 residues. With 6 bases removed from V and 1 base from J, the gap between germline ends came to 13 bases. CDR1 MNHEY and CDR2 SVGEGT come from the germline V gene.